The 32 T cell receptor beta chains below were found in one sample sequenced in a study of T cells in women clearing cervical HPV infection. Measured with immunoSEQ multiplex PCR; TCRdb has only the in-frame clones, and not every one. The sample holds roughly 30,000 clones. The material sequenced was blood buffy coat. These receptor sequences come from a woman between 18 and 70 years old with a cervical HPV16 infection that either progressed to CIN3+ or cleared (not recorded which).

In regard to this clone: Read data end 3 residues before the CDR3 end; the end is taken from the germline J gene. The chain joins TRBV7-9 to TRBJ2-4, with D perhaps being TRBD1 or TRBD2 (5 bases each). Germline V lookup: CDR1 SEHNR, CDR2 FQNEAQ (reference sequence). V was trimmed by 2 bases and J by 9 bases, leaving 11 bases between them. CDR3 length equals 13 residues. CDR3 bases read: TGTGCCAGCAGCTTACAAGGGGAGCGCATT. It specifies CASSLQGERI. The whole CDR3 protein reads CASSLQGERIQYF.

As regards this clone: From the germline J gene comes the end of the CDR3, since the read stops 3 residues before it. Other DNA sequences in the sample encode the same CDR3. The chain combines TRBV20-1 with TRBJ2-1; TRBD2 matches 10 bases. The V gene end was trimmed by 3 bases and the J gene end by 5 bases; junction bases not matched to a gene: 10. The CDR3 covers 16 residues. Germline CDR1 and CDR2: DFQATT and SNEGSKA (reference sequence). CDR3 DNA, as far as it was read: TGCAGTGCTAGTTCTGCTAGCGGGGGTAGAAACAATGAG. The encoded protein is CSASSASGGRNNE. In full, the CDR3 reads CSASSASGGRNNEQFF.

Points on this clone: The CDR3 goes on 3 residues after the read ends, and that part is filled in from the germline J gene. Other DNA sequences in the sample encode the same CDR3. The V call is TRBV18, the J call TRBJ1-3, with 9 bases that match TRBD1. The V gene end was trimmed by 3 bases and the J gene end by 1 base; junction bases not matched to a gene: 13. There are 19 residues in the CDR3. Germline loops: CDR1 KGHSH, CDR2 LQKENI. CDR3 amino acids: CASSPPRRDREMSGNTIYF. The covered CDR3 bases are TGTGCCAGCTCACCCCCCCGCCGGGACAGGGAGATGTCTGGAAACACC. Looking up the rest from reference TRBV18 and TRBJ1-3 gives the full variable domain: NAGVMQNPRHLVRRRGQEARLRCSPMKGHSHVYWYRQLPEEGLKFMVYLQKENIIDESGMPKERFSAEFPKEGPSILRIQQVVRGDSAAYFCASSPPRRDREMSGNTIYFGEGSWLTVV.

As concerns this clone: The read ends 3 residues shy of where the CDR3 ends; the end is completed using the germline J gene. The chain combines TRBV7-2 with TRBJ2-7; no firm D call. The germline CDR1 and CDR2 sequences are SGHTA and FQGNSA. This CDR3 comprises 14 residues. With 0 bases removed from V and 3 bases from J, the gap between germline ends came to 9 bases. Incomplete CDR3 DNA: TGTGCCAGCAGCTTAGCGGTCCAGAGCTACGAG. Its protein is CASSLAVQSYE. From start to end, the CDR3 is CASSLAVQSYEQYF.

With regard to this clone: The missing CDR3 end, 3 residues past where the read stops, is filled in from the germline J gene. The rearrangement links TRBV11-3 to TRBJ2-7, with 7 positions matching TRBD1. V gave up 1 base and J gave up 4 bases; unmatched junction bases: 7. Germline V gives CDR1 SGHNT, CDR2 YENEEA. The CDR3 spans 15 residues. CDR3 DNA (partial): TGTGCCAGCAGCTTAGGACAGGGTGGGATGTACGAG. It codes for CASSLGQGGMYE. The whole CDR3 protein is CASSLGQGGMYEQYF.

About this clone itself: The CDR3 end lies 3 residues beyond the end of the read and is filled in from the germline J gene. The chain carries TRBV20-1 and TRBJ2-1; no reliable D call. Germline values: CDR1 DFQATT, CDR2 SNEGSKA (reference sequence). The CDR3 is 12 residues long. V lost 0 bases and J 9 bases, leaving 9 bases between the germline ends. The sequenced part of the CDR3 DNA is TGCAGTGCTAGAGATAGAACTACTGAG. Protein product: CSARDRTTE. The whole CDR3 protein is CSARDRTTEQFF.

Remarks on this clone: The read ends 3 residues shy of where the CDR3 ends; the end is completed using the germline J gene. The chain links TRBV20-1 to TRBJ2-1, with 7 positions matching TRBD1. Germline V gene sequence: CDR1 DFQATT, CDR2 SNEGSKA (reference sequence). V trimming: 1 base; J trimming: 2 bases; junction bases outside the gene matches: 5. The CDR3 extends over 15 amino acids. The CDR3 DNA, read in part, is TGCAGTGCTAGAGGGACAGGAACAACCTACAATGAG. It yields the protein CSARGTGTTYNE. The whole CDR3 sequence is CSARGTGTTYNEQFF.

As for this clone: The read terminates 3 residues before the CDR3 end, so the remaining end is supplied by the germline J gene. The chain has TRBV30 and TRBJ1-1; possibly TRBD1 for D (5 bases). Trimming removed 3 bases from V and 3 bases from J, with 8 bases in between. Germline values: CDR1 GTSNPN, CDR2 SVGIG (reference sequence). This CDR3 spans 12 amino acids. The CDR3 here is CAWSPRDTEAFF. Partial CDR3 DNA: TGTGCCTGGAGCCCCAGGGACACTGAA.

A remark on this clone: The read stops 3 residues short of the end of the CDR3; the missing end is completed from the germline J gene. The genes are TRBV5-6 and TRBJ2-7; no clear D. From germline, CDR1 is SGHDT and CDR2 YYEEEE. V lost 4 bases and J 3 bases, leaving 5 bases between the germline ends. There are 11 residues in the CDR3. CDR3 loop: CASSNYYEQYF. The part of the CDR3 DNA that was read is TGTGCCAGCAGCAATTACTACGAG.

On this clone itself: The read ends 3 residues early relative to the CDR3; the germline J gene fills the gap. The chain recombines TRBV7-9 with TRBJ1-2; possible D gene TRBD1, 5 bases. Germline CDR1 reads SEHNR; CDR2 reads FQNEAQ (reference sequence). The length of the CDR3 is 13 residues. CDR3 residues: CASSLAQGRDYTF. Partial CDR3 DNA: TGTGCCAGCAGCTTAGCCCAGGGTAGAGAC.

Concerning this clone itself: Sequencing ends 3 residues short of the CDR3 end; the germline J gene provides the rest. This chain joins TRBV20-1 and TRBJ2-7; 7 bases align to TRBD2. The CDR3 is made up of 13 amino acids. The V gene end was trimmed by 1 base and the J gene end by 4 bases; junction bases not matched to a gene: 4. Germline CDR1 DFQATT, CDR2 SNEGSKA (reference sequence). CDR3 DNA, as far as it was read: TGCAGTGCTAGAGTTGCGGGGGTTTACGAG. Protein sequence: CSARVAGVYE. The entire CDR3 protein is CSARVAGVYEQYF.

Details on this clone: The read is 3 residues too short to cover the CDR3 end, so that end is filled in from the germline J gene. This rearrangement joins TRBV5-6 to TRBJ1-5, with TRBD1 matching 10 bases. V shed 4 bases and J 6 bases; nucleotides not matched to a gene: 4. CDR1 and CDR2 (germline): SGHDT, YYEEEE. The CDR3 extends over 14 amino acids. The CDR3 DNA, read in part, is TGTGCCAGCAGCAGAGACAGGGGGCTTCAGCCC. It translates to CASSRDRGLQP. The entire CDR3 sequence reads CASSRDRGLQPQHF.

On this clone itself: The DNA ends 3 residues before the CDR3 does, and the rest of the CDR3 is filled in from the germline J gene. The sample carries other DNA sequences with the same CDR3. This chain links TRBV7-6 with TRBJ2-3, with D perhaps TRBD1 (6 bases). There are 16 residues in the CDR3. Germline assignment: CDR1 SGHVS and CDR2 FNYEAQ. V lost 5 bases and J lost 3, with 18 bases in between. CDR3 DNA (partial): TGTGCCAGCAGCCGACAGGCCAGAAAAACGACAGATACG. Protein product: CASSRQARKTTDT. In full, the CDR3 reads CASSRQARKTTDTQYF.

Of note for this clone: The missing CDR3 end, 3 residues past where the read stops, is filled in from the germline J gene. Other DNA sequences in the sample encode the same CDR3. The V and J genes are TRBV2 and TRBJ1-2, with a possible D match to TRBD1 (6 bases). CDR3 length: 13 residues. The V gene's germline CDR1 is SNHLY and CDR2 FYNNEI. CDR3 sequence: CASSESGTHGYTF. The covered CDR3 bases are TGTGCCAGCAGTGAATCCGGGACACACGGC.

As for this clone: The CDR3 extends 3 residues past the end of the read, so its final part is completed from the germline J gene. This chain connects TRBV10-2 to TRBJ2-7; perhaps TRBD2 as D (6 bases). V lost 8 bases and J lost 2, with 13 bases in between. The CDR3 contains 13 residues. CDR1 is WSHSY and CDR2 is SAAADI in the germline V gene. CDR3 amino acids: CASHVGGTYEQYF. CDR3 DNA (partial): TGCGCCAGCCACGTCGGGGGTACCTACGAG.

Points on this clone: Read sequence stops 3 residues before the CDR3 end, and the germline J gene provides the missing end. The chain uses TRBV7-9 and TRBJ1-1; D unresolved. This CDR3 has 13 residues. The V end was cut by 5 bases, the J end by 0 bases, with 7 bases between. Germline-derived CDR1 and CDR2 are SEHNR and FQNEAQ (reference sequence). The CDR3: CASSPTVNTEAFF. The covered CDR3 bases are TGTGCCAGCAGCCCCACAGTGAACACTGAA.

To note about this clone: The read halts 3 residues ahead of the CDR3 end, with the missing end drawn from the germline J gene. The J gene is TRBJ1-1, the V gene TRBV18; 9 nucleotides align to TRBD1. CDR1 KGHSH and CDR2 LQKENI come from the germline V gene. The CDR3 has 15 residues. The sequenced CDR3 bases are TGTGCCAGCTCACCCCCGGGACAGGGAGGTGTTCGG. This codes for CASSPPGQGGVR. The CDR3 in its entirety is CASSPPGQGGVRAFF.

Remarks on this clone: The read terminates 3 residues before the CDR3 end, so the remaining end is supplied by the germline J gene. V is TRBV6-2 or TRBV6-3 and J is TRBJ2-5; the D is unclear. Trimming took off 2 bases at V and 5 bases at J, with 15 bases between the two ends. CDR3 length equals 15 residues. Germline V gene sequence: CDR1 MNHEY, CDR2 SVGEGT. CDR3 bases read: TGTGCCAGCAGTTACCACCAACCCACGGTGGAGACC. Translating gives CASSYHQPTVET. The entire CDR3 sequence reads CASSYHQPTVETQYF.

For this clone: The CDR3 end falls 3 residues outside the read, so it is completed with the germline J gene. This chain links TRBV9 with TRBJ2-1; tentative D call: TRBD2 (5 bases). This CDR3 has 17 amino acids. Germline-derived CDR1 and CDR2 are SGDLS and YYNGEE. The V end lost 4 bases, the J end lost 4 bases, and 21 bases lay between the germline ends. The CDR3 protein is CASSPPYEDPGYNEQFF. CDR3 DNA, as far as it was read: TGTGCCAGCAGCCCCCCGTACGAGGATCCGGGGTACAATGAG.

For this clone: Coverage ceases 3 residues before the CDR3 finishes, and the germline J gene fills in the end. V and J are TRBV5-6 and TRBJ2-3; TRBD1 aligns across 7 bases. The ends lost 3 bases at V and 6 bases at J; junction bases unmatched: 1. CDR3 length: 12 amino acids. The V gene's germline CDR1 is SGHDT and CDR2 YYEEEE. The CDR3 sequence is CASSSTGDTQYF. Partial CDR3 DNA: TGTGCCAGCAGCTCGACAGGGGATACG.

About this clone itself: The read terminates 3 residues before the CDR3 end, so the remaining end is supplied by the germline J gene. The rearrangement links TRBV6-7 to TRBJ1-2; D is uncertain. TRBV6-7 is identified as an open reading frame with a role that is uncertain. V dropped 7 bases and J dropped 4 bases, with 10 bases sitting between them. The CDR3 has 12 amino acids. CDR3 DNA, as far as it was read: TGTGCCAGCATCCTACAGTGCTATGGC. Translated, it gives CASILQCYG. The full CDR3 protein is CASILQCYGYTF.

In regard to this clone: The read falls 3 residues short of the CDR3 end, and the missing part is taken from the germline J gene. The rearrangement joins TRBV19 to TRBJ2-1, with 7 positions matching TRBD1. Germline V lookup: CDR1 LNHDA, CDR2 SQIVND (reference sequence). The CDR3 has 16 amino acids. The J segment lost 5 bases and the V segment lost 7 bases, leaving 14 bases of the junction unmatched. The covered CDR3 bases are TGTGCCAGTAACGACCCGGACAGGCGACAAGACAATGAG. The encoded protein is CASNDPDRRQDNE. The CDR3 reads in full as CASNDPDRRQDNEQFF.

About this clone itself: The read finishes 3 residues shy of the CDR3 end, and the germline J gene is used to complete it. The chain couples TRBV19 to TRBJ2-4, with D maybe TRBD1 (6 bases). The CDR3 extends over 14 amino acids. Looked up from germline, CDR1 is LNHDA and CDR2 is SQIVND (reference sequence). Partial CDR3 DNA: TGTGCCAGTAGTCGATCCGGGACATACTATGGT. Protein product: CASSRSGTYYG. The whole CDR3 protein reads CASSRSGTYYGQYF.

Worth noting for this clone: The read ends 3 residues shy of where the CDR3 ends; the end is completed using the germline J gene. The chain couples TRBV20-1 to TRBJ2-5, with 7 bases aligning to TRBD1. The CDR3 has 15 amino acids. Germline V CDR1 and CDR2: DFQATT, SNEGSKA (reference sequence). V was clipped by 2 bases and J by 4 bases; unmatched bases: 10. The sequenced CDR3 bases are TGCAGTGCTAGACCCGGACAGGCGAAATCAGAGACC. Translating it yields CSARPGQAKSET. The full CDR3 reads CSARPGQAKSETQYF.

As concerns this clone: Read sequence stops 3 residues before the CDR3 end, and the germline J gene provides the missing end. The chain has TRBV19 and TRBJ2-3; TRBD2 aligns across 10 bases. Germline CDR1 and CDR2: LNHDA and SQIVND (reference sequence). The CDR3 sequence is 13 residues long. The CDR3 sequence: CASSALAGETQYF. Incomplete CDR3 DNA: TGTGCCAGTAGTGCGCTAGCGGGAGAGACG.

The DNA read from the CDR3 is TGCAGTGCCCCCCACAACGGACTAAAAGAGACG. It is translated as CSAPHNGLKET. The whole CDR3 region reads CSAPHNGLKETQYF. The rearrangement joins TRBV20-1 to TRBJ2-3, with D perhaps matching TRBD2 (6 bases). The missing CDR3 end, 3 residues past where the read stops, is filled in from the germline J gene. Germline V CDR1 and CDR2: DFQATT, SNEGSKA (reference sequence). The CDR3 covers 14 residues.

As to this clone: The observed sequence ends 3 residues before the CDR3 terminus, with the missing tail filled in from the germline J gene. The chain employs TRBV3-1 (or the pseudogene TRBV3-2) and TRBJ2-1; 7 positions match TRBD1. The CDR3 is 15 residues long. V lost 8 bases to trimming and J lost 9 bases; unmatched junction nucleotides: 16. CDR1 is LGHDT, CDR2 YNNKEL, per germline (reference sequence). The CDR3 bases that were read are TGTGCCAGCCCAATCCTGGGACAGAAACTAGGTGAG. It specifies CASPILGQKLGE. The CDR3 reads in full as CASPILGQKLGEQFF.

As for this clone: The CDR3 end falls 3 residues outside the read, so it is completed with the germline J gene. The chain joins TRBV20-1 to TRBJ1-2; D is unresolved. Germline V gene sequence: CDR1 DFQATT, CDR2 SNEGSKA (reference sequence). V was pared by 1 base and J by 5 bases, with 14 bases between. CDR3 length equals 14 residues. The CDR3 protein is CSARGRGRNYGYTF. The sequenced CDR3 bases are TGCAGTGCTAGAGGTCGCGGGCGTAATTATGGC.

Comment on this clone: The CDR3 end is not reached by the read, which stops 3 residues before it; the germline J gene fills it in. The chain carries TRBV5-1 and TRBJ2-5; D might be TRBD1 (6 bases). The germline V gene has CDR1 SGHRS and CDR2 YFSETQ. The V end was cut by 4 bases, the J end by 2 bases, with 18 bases between. The CDR3 is 16 residues long. The sequenced part of the CDR3 DNA is TGCGCCAGCAGCCTGGGGACCAGGACAGAACAAGAGACC. This translates into CASSLGTRTEQET. The whole CDR3 protein is CASSLGTRTEQETQYF. Supplemented by reference TRBV5-1 and TRBJ2-5, the full variable domain reads KAGVTQTPRYLIKTRGQQVTLSCSPISGHRSVSWYQQTPGQGLQFLFEYFSETQRNKGNFPGRFSGRQFSNSRSEMNVSTLELGDSALYLCASSLGTRTEQETQYFGPGTRLLVL.

Remarks on this clone: The read terminates 3 residues before the CDR3 end, so the remaining end is supplied by the germline J gene. The gene calls are TRBV4-1 and TRBJ2-6; 10 bases line up with TRBD2. V shed 3 bases and J 1 base; nucleotides not matched to a gene: 6. The V gene's germline CDR1 is MGHRA and CDR2 YSYEKL. This CDR3 comprises 18 residues. The CDR3 DNA, read in part, is TGCGCCAGCAGCCAGACCCTAGCGGGAGTATCTGGGGCCAACGTC. Translated, it gives CASSQTLAGVSGANV. The CDR3 as a whole reads CASSQTLAGVSGANVLTF.

CDR3 amino acids: CASSSWKAGGNTGELFF. Incomplete CDR3 DNA: TGTGCCAGCAGTTCCTGGAAAGCGGGAGGTAACACCGGGGAG. The rearrangement links TRBV27 to TRBJ2-2; TRBD2 aligns across 9 bases. With the read ending 3 residues before the CDR3 end, the germline J gene is used to fill in that end. J lost 2 bases, V lost 4 bases, and 8 bases had no gene match. The CDR3 length is 17 residues. The V gene's germline CDR1 is MNHEY and CDR2 SMNVEV (reference sequence).

In regard to this clone: The sequence runs out 3 residues before the end of the CDR3; the remainder is reconstructed from the germline J gene. The chain employs TRBV2 and TRBJ2-1; TRBD1 agrees at 9 bases. There are 13 residues in the CDR3. Germline values: CDR1 SNHLY, CDR2 FYNNEI. V gave up 8 bases and J gave up 8 bases; unmatched junction bases: 7. The CDR3 reads CASGTGRGDEQFF. The CDR3 bases that were read are TGTGCCAGCGGGACAGGGCGAGGGGATGAG. Full variable domain (remainder filled in from reference TRBV2 and TRBJ2-1): EPEVTQTPSHQVTQMGQEVILRCVPISNHLYFYWYRQILGQKVEFLVSFYNNEISEKSEIFDDQFSVERPDGSNFTLKIRSTKLEDSAMYFCASGTGRGDEQFFGPGTRLTVL.